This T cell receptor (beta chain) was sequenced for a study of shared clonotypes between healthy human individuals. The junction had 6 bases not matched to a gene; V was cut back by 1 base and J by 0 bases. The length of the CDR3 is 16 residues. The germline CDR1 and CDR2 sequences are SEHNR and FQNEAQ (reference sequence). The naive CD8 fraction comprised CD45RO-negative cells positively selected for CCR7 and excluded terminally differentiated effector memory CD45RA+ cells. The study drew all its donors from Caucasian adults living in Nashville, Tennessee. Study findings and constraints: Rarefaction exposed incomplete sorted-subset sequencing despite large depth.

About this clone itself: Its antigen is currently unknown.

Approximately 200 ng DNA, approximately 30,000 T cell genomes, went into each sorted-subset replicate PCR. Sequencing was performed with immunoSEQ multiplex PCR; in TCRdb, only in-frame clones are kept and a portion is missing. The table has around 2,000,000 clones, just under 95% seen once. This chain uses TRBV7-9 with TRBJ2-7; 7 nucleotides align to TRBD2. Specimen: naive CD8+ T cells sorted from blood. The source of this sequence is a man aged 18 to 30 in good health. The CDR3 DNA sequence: TGTGCCAGCAGCTTAGAGGCTAGCGGTAGCTCCTACGAGCAGTACTTC. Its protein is CASSLEASGSSYEQYF.